The 5 T cell receptor beta chains given below trace back to one sample, sequenced in a study of early T cells in non-severe SARS-CoV-2 infection. TCRdb called the 5' RACE reads again in MiXCR, with one record for every CDR3 protein. Of fewer than 100,000 distinct CDR3 sequences in the sample, roughly 13% were seen once. Sequenced: whole blood. The receptors shown here come from an adult who was a healthcare worker with PCR-confirmed SARS-CoV-2 infection or an uninfected control (not recorded which).

This clonotype was detected only a few times. The J gene is TRBJ2-2, the V gene TRBV14; D tentatively fits TRBD1 or TRBD2 (6 bases each). CDR3 length: 15 amino acids. The germline V gene has CDR1 SGHDN and CDR2 FVKESK. V was cut by 1 base and J by 6 bases, with 12 bases left in between. This CDR3 is CASSQGGGLAGELFF. The DNA for the CDR3 is TGTGCCAGCAGCCAAGGAGGGGGGCTTGCCGGGGAGCTGTTTTTT.

This clonotype appeared a few times. The V call is TRBV12-3 or TRBV12-4, the J call TRBJ2-3; 11 bases agree with TRBD2. This CDR3 contains 17 residues. The trim removed 6 bases at V and 9 bases at J, leaving 17 bases unmatched. CDR3 region: CASSSGGSGGAPETQYF. The DNA for the CDR3 is TGTGCCAGCAGCTCTGGGGGTAGCGGGGGGGCCCCCGAGACGCAGTATTTT.

This clonotype appeared a few times. The J gene is TRBJ1-1, the V gene TRBV20-1; no clear D gene. This CDR3 spans 14 amino acids. The V end was cut by 1 base, the J end by 0 bases, with 9 bases between. CDR1 is DFQATT and CDR2 is SNEGSKA in the germline V gene (reference sequence). CDR3 DNA sequence: TGCAGTGCTAGAGTGGGAAGGGTGAACACTGAAGCTTTCTTT. This encodes CSARVGRVNTEAFF.

The genes are TRBV6-1 and TRBJ2-7; 8 nucleotides match TRBD2. The germline V gene has CDR1 MNHNS and CDR2 SASEGT. Unmatched junction bases numbered 6, after V lost 2 bases and J lost 3 bases. The CDR3 contains 15 residues. CDR3 amino acids: CASSETGTSYYEQYF. Here the CDR3 DNA reads TGTGCCAGCAGTGAAACCGGGACTAGTTACTACGAGCAGTACTTC.

V usage is TRBV12-5 and J usage is TRBJ2-1; 8 bases align to TRBD1. Germline assignment: CDR1 LGHNT and CDR2 FRNRAP. This CDR3 has 12 residues. The CDR3 region has the DNA TGTACCGAGACAGGGGCGGTCAATGAGCAGTTCTTC. Amino acids: CTETGAVNEQFF.